A single sample gave rise to the 17 T cell receptor beta chains below, sequenced in a study of tumor-infiltrating lymphocytes in glioblastoma multiforme. TCRB libraries came from RNA via three nested multiplex PCR rounds. MiXCR was run by TCRdb on the multiplex PCR reads, yielding one entry per CDR3 protein. The sample contains around 33,000 distinct CDR3 sequences, around 60% of which appear only once. The source material was brain tumor tissue. The source is a male donor with glioblastoma.

As to this clonotype: A much bigger clone sits one base away, suggesting this may be a read error. The CDR3 DNA sequence: TGTGTCAGCACCCGAGCGGGGCGGGGTGGGAATGAGCAGTTCTTC. It is translated as CVSTRAGRGGNEQFF. This sequence joins TRBV7-9 and TRBJ2-1; 7 bases are a match to TRBD2. The CDR3 contains 15 residues. Germline-derived CDR1 and CDR2 are SEHNR and FQNEAQ (reference sequence).

About this clonotype itself: An end of the junction does not agree with germline; a read error may underlie this. This chain joins TRBV20-1 and TRBJ2-4; TRBD2 matches at 10 bases. Germline assignment: CDR1 DFQATT and CDR2 SNEGSKA (reference sequence). CDR3 length equals 17 residues. CDR3 residues: CNAKSGRVGAAKNIQYF. Written as DNA, the CDR3 is TGCAATGCTAAGAGCGGGAGGGTCGGTGCGGCCAAAAACATTCAGTACTTC.

Ten or more counts support this clonotype. The rearrangement joins TRBV29-1 to TRBJ1-1; TRBD1 matches 8 bases. Losses at the gene ends were 3 bases for V and 4 bases for J; bases not matched to a gene: 7. CDR3 size: 14 residues. Germline V CDR1 and CDR2: SQVTM, ANQGSEA. The DNA of the CDR3 is TGCAGCGTTGACGTACAGGGGGGCGGCACTGAAGCTTTCTTT. Encoded protein: CSVDVQGGGTEAFF.

This clonotype occurred many times. This chain connects TRBV5-5 to TRBJ2-2; no firm D call. CDR3 length: 14 amino acids. Germline CDR1 and CDR2: SGHKS and YYEKEE (reference sequence). Trimming removed 0 bases at V and 6 bases at J, with 9 bases between. The CDR3 DNA reads TGTGCCAGCAGCTTGGCGTCAGATTCCGGGGAGCTGTTTTTT. Its protein is CASSLASDSGELFF.

The chain employs TRBV29-1 and TRBJ2-7, with D uncertain. Germline V gene data show CDR1 as SQVTM and CDR2 as ANQGSEA. The CDR3 has 14 amino acids. The V end lost 6 bases, the J end lost 4 bases, and 19 bases lay between the germline ends. The CDR3 DNA reads TGCAGCGTCACCCCCGGCGGACGTACATACGAGCAGTACTTC. This sequence encodes CSVTPGGRTYEQYF.

Notes on this clonotype: At one end, the junction sequence differs from germline, possibly due to a read error. The chain recombines TRBV5-4 with TRBJ2-2; tentative D call: TRBD2 (6 bases). Per the germline V gene, CDR1 is SGHNT and CDR2 is YYREEE (reference sequence). This CDR3 comprises 18 residues. This CDR3 is CASSTDRDGGVDTGELFF. CDR3 DNA sequence: TGTGCCAGCAGCACCGACCGGGACGGGGGTGTGGACACCGGGGAGCTCTTTTTT.

A note on this clonotype: A much larger clone lies a single base off, so this may be a read error. This chain links TRBV5-1 with TRBJ2-7; D is ambiguous. The CDR3 length is 13 residues. CDR1 and CDR2 (germline): SGHRS, YFSETQ. Trimming pared 1 base from V and 2 bases from J, leaving 7 bases between. CDR3 in amino acids: CASSLNLTYEQYF. CDR3 DNA sequence: TGCGCCAGCAGCTTGAATTTAACCTACGAGCAGTACTTC.

The genes are TRBV29-1 and TRBJ2-7; D is perhaps TRBD1 or TRBD2 (5 bases each). There are 13 residues in the CDR3. Germline V gene sequence: CDR1 SQVTM, CDR2 ANQGSEA. V was shortened by 8 bases and J by 1 base, with 15 bases between the two germline ends. CDR3 protein: CSIVPEGSYEQYF. The CDR3 nucleotides read TGCAGCATTGTCCCAGAGGGGTCCTACGAGCAGTACTTC.

As regards this clonotype: The conserved phenylalanine or tryptophan normally closing the CDR3 is absent here, so this likely arose from a read error. The chain joins TRBV11-2 to TRBJ2-4; D is ambiguous. V shed 2 bases and J shed 5 bases, with 10 bases lying between them. Germline V gene sequence: CDR1 SGHAT, CDR2 FQNNGV. CDR3 length equals 14 residues. CDR3 coding DNA: TGTGCCAGCAGCTTATCGACGGCTCAAAACATTCAGTACCCC. Protein sequence: CASSLSTAQNIQYP.

On this clonotype itself: One end of the junction does not line up with germline, which may come from a read error. The chain joins TRBV6-1 to TRBJ2-7; no definite D call. The CDR3 length is 12 residues. Germline V lookup: CDR1 MNHNS, CDR2 SASEGT. The CDR3: CVSSDGPNEQYF. The DNA of the CDR3 is TGTGTCAGCAGTGACGGCCCAAACGAGCAGTACTTC.

The V gene is TRBV28, the J gene TRBJ2-2, with a tentative D call TRBD2 (6 bases). Germline CDR1 reads MDHEN; CDR2 reads SYDVKM. V was shortened by 4 bases and J by 6 bases, with 15 bases between the two germline ends. The CDR3 totals 15 residues. The DNA of the CDR3 is TGTGCCAGCAGTTCGTCCGGGACTGGTTCCGGGGAGCTGTTTTTT. Translated, it gives CASSSSGTGSGELFF.

This clonotype was found once. A much larger clone lies one base from this, so it may be a read error. The J gene is TRBJ2-3, the V gene TRBV5-6; D possibly corresponds to TRBD2 (5 bases). Germline CDR1 reads SGHDT; CDR2 reads YYEEEE. V lost 7 bases and J lost 6, with 27 bases in between. This CDR3 region has 17 residues. The DNA of the CDR3 is TGTGCCAGCGCCTCCTCTTTGATTCACGAATTAGCGGATACGCAGTATTTT. Amino acid sequence: CASASSLIHELADTQYF.

This clonotype was counted at least ten times. CDR3 nucleotides: TGTGCCAGCAGCTCGTTTGGTGGAGGGGTCTCAGATACGCAGTATTTT. Translation: CASSSFGGGVSDTQYF. This chain uses TRBV11-1 with TRBJ2-3; TRBD2 is a possible D gene (6 bases). CDR1 and CDR2 (germline): SGHAT, FQDESV (reference sequence). With 4 bases removed from V and 4 bases from J, the gap between germline ends came to 18 bases. This CDR3 contains 16 residues.

With regard to this clonotype: One junction end disagrees with the germline gene, perhaps due to a read error. V and J are TRBV5-4 and TRBJ1-1, with 9 bases lining up with TRBD1. The CDR3 length is 13 residues. The V gene's germline CDR1 is SGHNT and CDR2 YYREEE (reference sequence). CDR3 residues: CTSSGTGPTKAFF. CDR3 in DNA: TGTACCAGCAGCGGGACAGGGCCGACAAAAGCTTTCTTC.

Many counts were recorded for this clonotype. This chain links TRBV5-1 with TRBJ1-1; 10 bases match TRBD1. J was trimmed by 1 base and V by 4 bases; bases with no gene match: 4. Per germline, CDR1 SGHRS and CDR2 YFSETQ. The CDR3 is 15 amino acids. DNA for the CDR3: TGCGCCAGCAGCCAGGGACAGGGGCCGAACACTGAAGCTTTCTTT. Protein product: CASSQGQGPNTEAFF. The variable domain in full, with the rest retrieved from reference TRBV5-1 and TRBJ1-1, is KAGVTQTPRYLIKTRGQQVTLSCSPISGHRSVSWYQQTPGQGLQFLFEYFSETQRNKGNFPGRFSGRQFSNSRSEMNVSTLELGDSALYLCASSQGQGPNTEAFFGQGTRLTVV.

This clonotype was observed a few times. The junction departs from the called germline gene at one end, perhaps through a read error. The chain carries TRBV7-9 and TRBJ2-7, with TRBD2 as a possible D gene (5 bases). Germline V lookup: CDR1 SEHNR, CDR2 FQNEAQ (reference sequence). The CDR3 length is 12 residues. This CDR3 reads CASSLVDYELYF. The CDR3 nucleotides are TGTGCCAGCAGCTTAGTAGACTACGAGCTGTACTTC.

J is TRBJ2-3 and V is TRBV29-1; 10 bases agree with TRBD1. The length of the CDR3 is 16 residues. CDR1 is SQVTM and CDR2 is ANQGSEA in the germline V gene. This CDR3 is CNAMDSGTGAPLAQYF. The DNA for the CDR3 is TGCAACGCCATGGACTCCGGGACAGGGGCGCCTTTGGCGCAGTATTTT.